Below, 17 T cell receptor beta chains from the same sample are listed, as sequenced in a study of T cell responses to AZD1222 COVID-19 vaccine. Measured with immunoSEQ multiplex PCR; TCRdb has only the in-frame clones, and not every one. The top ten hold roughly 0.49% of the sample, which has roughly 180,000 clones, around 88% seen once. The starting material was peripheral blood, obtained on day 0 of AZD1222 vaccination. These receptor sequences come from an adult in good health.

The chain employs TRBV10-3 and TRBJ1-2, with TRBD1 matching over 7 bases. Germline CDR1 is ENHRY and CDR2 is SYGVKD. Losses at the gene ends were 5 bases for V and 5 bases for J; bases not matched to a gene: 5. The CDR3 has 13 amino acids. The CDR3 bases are TGTGCCATCAGTCCAGACAGGGAGTATGGCTACACCTTC. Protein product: CAISPDREYGYTF.

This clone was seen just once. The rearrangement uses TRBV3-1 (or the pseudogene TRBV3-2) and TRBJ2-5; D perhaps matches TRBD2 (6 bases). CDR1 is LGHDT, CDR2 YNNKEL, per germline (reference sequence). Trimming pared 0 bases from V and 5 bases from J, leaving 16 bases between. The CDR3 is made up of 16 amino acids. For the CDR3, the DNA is TGTGCCAGCAGCCAAGAACCCTCGGGGGTCGGGGAGACCCAGTACTTC. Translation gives CASSQEPSGVGETQYF.

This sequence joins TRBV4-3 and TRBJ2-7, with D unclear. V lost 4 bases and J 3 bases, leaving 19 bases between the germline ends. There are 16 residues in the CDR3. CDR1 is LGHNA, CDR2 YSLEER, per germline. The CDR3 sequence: CASSPSNTPLFYEQYF. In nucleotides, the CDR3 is TGCGCCAGCAGCCCATCAAACACACCACTATTCTACGAGCAGTACTTC.

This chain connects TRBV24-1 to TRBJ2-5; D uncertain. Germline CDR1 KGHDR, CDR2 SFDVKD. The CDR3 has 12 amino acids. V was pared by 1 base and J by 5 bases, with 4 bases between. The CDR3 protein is CATSDFGETQYF. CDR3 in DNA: TGTGCCACCAGTGATTTTGGTGAGACCCAGTACTTC.

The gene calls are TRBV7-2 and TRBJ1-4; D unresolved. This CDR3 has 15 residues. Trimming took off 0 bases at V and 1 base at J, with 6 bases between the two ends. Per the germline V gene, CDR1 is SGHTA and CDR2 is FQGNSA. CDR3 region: CASSLAWGTNEKLFF. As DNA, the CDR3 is TGTGCCAGCAGCTTAGCATGGGGAACTAATGAAAAACTGTTTTTT. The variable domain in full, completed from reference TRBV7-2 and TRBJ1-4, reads GAGVSQSPSNKVTEKGKDVELRCDPISGHTALYWYRQSLGQGLEFLIYFQGNSAPDKSGLPSDRFSAERTGGSVSTLTIQRTQQEDSAVYLCASSLAWGTNEKLFFGSGTQLSVL.

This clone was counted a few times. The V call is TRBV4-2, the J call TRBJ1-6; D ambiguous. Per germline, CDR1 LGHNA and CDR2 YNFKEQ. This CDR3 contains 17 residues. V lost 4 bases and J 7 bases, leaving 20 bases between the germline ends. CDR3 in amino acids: CASSRTKAGPANSPLHF. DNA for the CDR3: TGTGCCAGCAGCCGCACAAAGGCGGGTCCCGCCAATTCACCCCTCCACTTT.

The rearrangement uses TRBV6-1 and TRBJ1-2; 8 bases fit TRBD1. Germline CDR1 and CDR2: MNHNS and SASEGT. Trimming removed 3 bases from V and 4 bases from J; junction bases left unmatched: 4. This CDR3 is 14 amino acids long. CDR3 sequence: CASSEGQASYGYTF. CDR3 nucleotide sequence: TGTGCCAGCAGTGAGGGACAGGCTTCCTATGGCTACACCTTC.

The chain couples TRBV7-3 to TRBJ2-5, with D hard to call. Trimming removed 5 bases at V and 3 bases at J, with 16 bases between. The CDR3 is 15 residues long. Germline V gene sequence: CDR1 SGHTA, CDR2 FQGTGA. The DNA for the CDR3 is TGTGCCAGCAGCAAGCAAGGCCGATTAGAAGAGACCCAGTACTTC. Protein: CASSKQGRLEETQYF.

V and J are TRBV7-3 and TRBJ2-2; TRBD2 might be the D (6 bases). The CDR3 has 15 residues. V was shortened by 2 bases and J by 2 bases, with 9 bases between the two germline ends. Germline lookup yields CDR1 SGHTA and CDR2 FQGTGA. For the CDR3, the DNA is TGTGCCAGCAGCTTAGCACTAGCCAACACCGGGGAGCTGTTTTTT. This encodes CASSLALANTGELFF. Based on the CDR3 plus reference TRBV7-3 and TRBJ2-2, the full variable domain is GAGVSQTPSNKVTEKGKYVELRCDPISGHTALYWYRQSLGQGPEFLIYFQGTGAADDSGLPNDRFFAVRPEGSVSTLKIQRTERGDSAVYLCASSLALANTGELFFGEGSRLTVL.

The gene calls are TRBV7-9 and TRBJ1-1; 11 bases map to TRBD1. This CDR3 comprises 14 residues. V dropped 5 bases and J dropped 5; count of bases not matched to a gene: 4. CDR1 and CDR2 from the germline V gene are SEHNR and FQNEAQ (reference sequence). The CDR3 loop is CASSLGQGATEAFF. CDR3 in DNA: TGTGCCAGCAGCCTCGGACAGGGGGCAACTGAAGCTTTCTTT.

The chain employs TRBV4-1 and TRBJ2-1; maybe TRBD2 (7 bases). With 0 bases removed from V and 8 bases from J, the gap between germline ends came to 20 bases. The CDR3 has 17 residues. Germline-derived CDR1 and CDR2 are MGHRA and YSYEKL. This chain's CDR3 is CASSQDRGTTKGDEQFF. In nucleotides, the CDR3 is TGCGCCAGCAGCCAAGATAGGGGGACTACTAAGGGGGATGAGCAGTTCTTC.

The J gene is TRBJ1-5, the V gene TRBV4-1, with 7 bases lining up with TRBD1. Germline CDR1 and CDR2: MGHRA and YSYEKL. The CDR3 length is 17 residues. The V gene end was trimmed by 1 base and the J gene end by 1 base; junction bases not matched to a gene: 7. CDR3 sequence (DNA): TGCGCCAGCAGCCAAGGGGAGGGACAGTCCAGCAATCAGCCCCAGCATTTT. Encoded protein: CASSQGEGQSSNQPQHF.

This chain's CDR3 is CAWSGGDRDTQYF. The DNA of the CDR3 is TGTGCCTGGAGTGGCGGGGATCGAGATACGCAGTATTTT. V usage is TRBV30 and J usage is TRBJ2-3, with a tentative D call TRBD2 (6 bases). The length of the CDR3 is 13 residues. Germline CDR1 reads GTSNPN; CDR2 reads SVGIG (reference sequence). Trimming pared 1 base from V and 5 bases from J, leaving 10 bases between.

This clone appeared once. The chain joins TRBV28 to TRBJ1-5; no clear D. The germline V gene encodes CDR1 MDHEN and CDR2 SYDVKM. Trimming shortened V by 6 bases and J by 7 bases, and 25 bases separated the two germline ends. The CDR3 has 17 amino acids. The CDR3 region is CASRTLGRPSFGQPQHF. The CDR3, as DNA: TGTGCCAGCAGGACGCTCGGACGGCCGTCCTTCGGCCAGCCCCAGCATTTT.

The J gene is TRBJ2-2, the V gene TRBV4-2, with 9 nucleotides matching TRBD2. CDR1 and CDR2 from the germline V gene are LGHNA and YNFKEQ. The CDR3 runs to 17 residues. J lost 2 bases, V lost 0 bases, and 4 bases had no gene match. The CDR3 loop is CASSQDLAGRNTGELFF. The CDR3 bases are TGTGCCAGCAGCCAAGACCTAGCGGGGCGAAACACCGGGGAGCTGTTTTTT.

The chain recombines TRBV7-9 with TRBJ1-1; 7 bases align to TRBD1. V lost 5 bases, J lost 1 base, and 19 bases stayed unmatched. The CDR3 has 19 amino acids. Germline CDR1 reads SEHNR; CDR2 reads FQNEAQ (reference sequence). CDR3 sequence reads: CASSNPVDRARVGNTEAFF. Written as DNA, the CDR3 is TGTGCCAGCAGCAACCCGGTTGACAGGGCTCGGGTGGGGAACACTGAAGCTTTCTTT.

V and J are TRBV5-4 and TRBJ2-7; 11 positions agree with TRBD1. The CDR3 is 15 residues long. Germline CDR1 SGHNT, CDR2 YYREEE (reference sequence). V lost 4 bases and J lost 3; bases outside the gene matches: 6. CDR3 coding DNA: TGTGCCAGCAGCGAGGGACAGGGGGGCTTCTACGAGCAGTACTTC. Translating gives CASSEGQGGFYEQYF.